The 12 T cell receptor beta chains below all came from one sample that was sequenced in a study of T cell repertoires in cytomegalovirus infection. Their antigens remain unidentified. TCRdb called the reads again in MiXCR, with one record for every CDR3 protein. The sample carries 300,000 or so distinct CDR3 sequences, just under 25% recorded once. The specimen was cultured PBMCs, collected from culture after CMV antigen stimulation. All receptors derive from a human donor in good health (CMV status not recorded). Some clones in this sample may be carry-over from other donors' samples.

Only a few counts were recorded for this clonotype. The CDR3: CASRVGEDKNIQYF. CDR3 in DNA: TGTGCCAGTAGAGTTGGAGAGGACAAAAACATTCAGTACTTC. The V call is TRBV19, the J call TRBJ2-4; D is unclear. Germline loops: CDR1 LNHDA, CDR2 SQIVND (reference sequence). Deletions cut 6 bases from V and 3 bases from J, with 12 bases between. The CDR3 is 14 residues long.

This clonotype was observed a handful of times. CDR3 nucleotide sequence: TGTGCCAGCAGTCCTAGCGGGAGCAGTTCCTACGAGCAGTACGTC. Translating gives CASSPSGSSSYEQYV. The J gene is TRBJ2-7, the V gene TRBV6-2 or TRBV6-3; 10 bases match TRBD2. The CDR3 loop spans 15 amino acids. CDR1 is MNHEY, CDR2 SVGEGT, per germline. V lost 5 bases, J lost 1 base, and 5 bases stayed unmatched.

Only a few counts were recorded for this clonotype. CDR3: CASSTTAAVSTDTQYF. CDR3 DNA: TGTGCCAGCAGCACAACCGCGGCAGTCAGCACAGATACGCAGTATTTT. This chain links TRBV7-9 with TRBJ2-3; no definite D call. Germline V lookup: CDR1 SEHNR, CDR2 FQNEAQ (reference sequence). Trimming left V 5 bases short and J 0 bases short, with 15 bases between. This CDR3 spans 16 amino acids.

The V call is TRBV20-1, the J call TRBJ1-5, with a possible D match to TRBD1 (6 bases). Germline CDR1 reads DFQATT; CDR2 reads SNEGSKA (reference sequence). CDR3 length: 13 residues. Trimming left V 5 bases short and J 6 bases short, with 14 bases between. Here the CDR3 reads CSAHEQGTQPQHF. The CDR3 nucleotides are TGCAGTGCTCACGAACAGGGCACTCAGCCCCAGCATTTT.

The chain links TRBV6-2 or TRBV6-3 to TRBJ2-1; TRBD2 might be the D (6 bases). Germline assignment: CDR1 MNHEY and CDR2 SVGEGT. There are 14 residues in the CDR3. V dropped 7 bases and J dropped 7 bases, with 17 bases sitting between them. The CDR3 sequence is CASTRWAGKNEQFF. The CDR3 DNA is TGTGCCAGCACCCGGTGGGCGGGAAAAAATGAGCAGTTCTTC.

The chain carries TRBV19 and TRBJ1-2, with TRBD1 matching over 12 bases. CDR3 length: 20 residues. J gave up 4 bases and V 6 bases, and 21 bases lay outside the gene matches. The germline V gene encodes CDR1 LNHDA and CDR2 SQIVND (reference sequence). CDR3 residues: CASRNLYGTGQGALSYGYTF. The CDR3 DNA sequence: TGTGCCAGTAGGAATCTATATGGCACGGGACAGGGGGCGCTTTCCTATGGCTACACCTTC.

In its sample, this clonotype was seen a few times. The V call is TRBV24-1, the J call TRBJ2-1; D unclear. The CDR3 is made up of 12 amino acids. Between the trimmed V and J ends, which lost 1 base and 4 bases, there was a span of 1 base. In germline, CDR1 is KGHDR, CDR2 SFDVKD. CDR3 region: CATSDLYNEQFF. DNA for the CDR3: TGTGCCACCAGTGATTTATACAATGAGCAGTTCTTC.

This clonotype was found many times. The rearrangement links TRBV11-2 to TRBJ1-1; D remains unclear. In germline, CDR1 is SGHAT, CDR2 FQNNGV. This CDR3 is 16 amino acids long. V was shortened by 3 bases and J by 4 bases, with 18 bases between the two germline ends. DNA of the CDR3: TGTGCCAGCAGCTTCCACTATGGGCGGGTAGGCACTGAAGCTTTCTTT. Translated: CASSFHYGRVGTEAFF.

The chain joins TRBV6-5 to TRBJ1-1; 7 bases fit TRBD1. The CDR3 loop spans 12 amino acids. The V and J ends lost 11 bases and 4 bases, in that order; junction bases with no gene match: 7. CDR1 and CDR2 (germline): MNHEY, SVGAGI. CDR3 DNA sequence: TGTGCCTGCATTAAGGGGGCCACTGAAGCTTTCTTT. It encodes CACIKGATEAFF.

The V call is TRBV6-6, the J call TRBJ1-5; D remains unclear. Germline lookup yields CDR1 MNHNY and CDR2 SVGAGI (reference sequence). Trimming removed 2 bases at V and 4 bases at J, with 12 bases between. The CDR3 sequence is 15 residues long. CDR3 DNA: TGTGCCAGCAGTTACGATCTAGGCCGGAATCAGCCCCAGCATTTT. It specifies CASSYDLGRNQPQHF.

This clonotype was observed a handful of times. V is TRBV19 and J is TRBJ1-1, with D hard to call. The V and J ends lost 4 bases and 5 bases respectively, with 14 bases between them. The CDR3 has 14 amino acids. The germline gives CDR1 LNHDA, CDR2 SQIVND (reference sequence). The CDR3 sequence is CASSSLSLGTEAFF. As DNA, the CDR3 is TGTGCCAGTAGTAGTCTATCCCTGGGGACTGAAGCTTTCTTT.

The V gene is TRBV6-2 or TRBV6-3, the J gene TRBJ2-1; the D is unclear. The V gene's germline CDR1 is MNHEY and CDR2 SVGEGT. V dropped 0 bases and J dropped 6 bases, with 12 bases sitting between them. This CDR3 spans 15 amino acids. The CDR3 protein is CASSYSGIGGNEQFF. The CDR3 region has the DNA TGTGCCAGCAGTTACTCGGGAATAGGTGGCAATGAGCAGTTCTTC.